The following is a T cell receptor beta chain sequence with its context. What it binds is unknown. The data stem from a study of shared clonotypes between healthy human individuals. Study results and limitations: Clonotypes which were not shared had lower generation probabilities than clonotypes that all four donors shared. Represented diversity (both genetic and exposure-history) was limited by the small number of donors.

Assay execution took place at the deep level. The assay was immunoSEQ multiplex PCR, and TCRdb's table has in-frame clones only and misses some. This sample has around 2.1 million clones; about 94% occur once, and the top ten carry 0.1% to 0.15%. From germline, CDR1 is SGHTS and CDR2 YDEGEE. The CDR3 length is 16 residues. V lost 1 base to trimming and J lost 6 bases; unmatched junction nucleotides: 6. The sequence derives from a man younger than 30 in good health. The chain uses TRBV5-8 and TRBJ1-4; 10 bases align to TRBD1. The sample was naive CD4+ T cells sorted from blood. Subset specified: CD45RA+ positively selected. CDR3 in amino acids: CASSLIGTGVDEKLFF. DNA of the CDR3: TGTGCCAGCAGCTTGATTGGGACAGGGGTTGATGAAAAACTGTTTTTT.